Shown below are 11 T cell receptor beta chains from a single sample sequenced in a study of T cells in Graves' hyperthyroidism and ophthalmopathy. RNA transcripts provided the source from which TCR beta CDR3 regions were amplified. During a first-round RT-PCR of the TCR CDR3, the HTBI primer set was used. TCRdb reprocessed the multiplex PCR reads with MiXCR, giving one entry per CDR3 protein. This sample yields around 600,000 distinct CDR3 sequences, of which around 14% are seen a single time; roughly 6.9% belongs to the top ten. Sequenced material: blood. All receptors come from a woman between 18 and 30 years old with Graves' ophthalmopathy.

This clonotype was counted only a few times. V gene TRBV28 combines with J gene TRBJ1-3; D not certain. CDR1 and CDR2 (germline): MDHEN, SYDVKM. The CDR3 length is 16 residues. Trimming took 5 bases from V and 3 from J, leaving 17 bases between them. CDR3 bases: TGTGCCAGCAGTGAATATCCCACTGGGGATGGAAACACCATATATTTT. Its translation is CASSEYPTGDGNTIYF.

In this sample, this clonotype turned up a few times. This chain joins TRBV30 and TRBJ1-2, with D perhaps TRBD1 (5 bases). Trimming left V 0 bases short and J 2 bases short, with 7 bases between. CDR1 and CDR2 from the germline V gene are GTSNPN and SVGIG (reference sequence). The CDR3 has 13 amino acids. CDR3 bases: TGTGCCTGGAGTGTACGGGGGAACTATGGCTACACCTTC. It is translated as CAWSVRGNYGYTF. The variable domain in full, with the rest retrieved from reference TRBV30 and TRBJ1-2, is SQTIHQWPATLVQPVGSPLSLECTVEGTSNPNLYWYRQAAGRGLQLLFYSVGIGQISSEVPQNLSASRPQDRQFILSSKKLLLSDSGFYLCAWSVRGNYGYTFGSGTRLTVV.

This clonotype was counted at least ten times. The chain combines TRBV19 with TRBJ2-7; TRBD1 might be the D (5 bases). Germline V gene sequence: CDR1 LNHDA, CDR2 SQIVND (reference sequence). The V end was cut by 0 bases, the J end by 6 bases, with 12 bases between. The CDR3 is made up of 14 amino acids. CDR3 sequence reads: CASSIDGKRGEQYF. CDR3 DNA sequence: TGTGCCAGTAGTATAGATGGTAAAAGGGGCGAGCAGTACTTC. The full variable domain, completed using reference TRBV19 and TRBJ2-7, is DGGITQSPKYLFRKEGQNVTLSCEQNLNHDAMYWYRQDPGQGLRLIYYSQIVNDFQKGDIAEGYSVSREKKESFPLTVTSAQKNPTAFYLCASSIDGKRGEQYFGPGTRLTVT.

This clonotype has ten or more counts. J is TRBJ1-1 and V is TRBV30, with D possibly matching TRBD1 (5 bases). CDR1 and CDR2 (germline): GTSNPN, SVGIG (reference sequence). CDR3 length equals 12 residues. The V and J ends lost 4 bases and 4 bases respectively, with 10 bases between them. The CDR3 loop is CAWTFQGTEAFF. CDR3 bases: TGTGCCTGGACCTTTCAGGGCACTGAAGCTTTCTTT. Full variable domain (outside the CDR3, taken from reference TRBV30 and TRBJ1-1): SQTIHQWPATLVQPVGSPLSLECTVEGTSNPNLYWYRQAAGRGLQLLFYSVGIGQISSEVPQNLSASRPQDRQFILSSKKLLLSDSGFYLCAWTFQGTEAFFGQGTRLTVV.

This clonotype was seen ten or more times. The chain joins TRBV7-3 to TRBJ2-7; D possibly uses TRBD1 or TRBD2 (6 bases each). In germline, CDR1 is SGHTA, CDR2 FQGTGA. The CDR3 has 16 residues. V gave up 5 bases and J gave up 2 bases, with 19 bases separating them. CDR3 loop: CASSAVGRGPPYEQYF. The CDR3 DNA is TGTGCCAGCAGCGCGGTGGGCCGGGGGCCACCCTACGAGCAGTACTTC.

There are a few counts of this clonotype. J is TRBJ1-2 and V is TRBV11-2, with a tentative D call TRBD1 (5 bases). The germline V gene has CDR1 SGHAT and CDR2 FQNNGV. Trimming removed 5 bases at V and 3 bases at J, with 13 bases between. The CDR3 spans 14 residues. CDR3 sequence: CASSQADSYYGYTF. The CDR3 DNA follows: TGTGCCAGCAGCCAAGCAGACAGTTACTATGGCTACACCTTC.

This clonotype occurred many times. V usage is TRBV27 and J usage is TRBJ2-1, with D possibly matching TRBD2 (6 bases). The CDR3 extends over 20 amino acids. Trimming removed 7 bases from V and 4 bases from J, with 32 bases in between. Germline-derived CDR1 and CDR2 are MNHEY and SMNVEV (reference sequence). The CDR3 loop reads CASTTTGVGSKPLTYNEQFF. CDR3 bases: TGTGCCAGCACCACAACCGGGGTCGGGAGCAAGCCCTTAACTTACAATGAGCAGTTCTTC.

This rearrangement joins TRBV19 to TRBJ2-3, with 7 nucleotides matching TRBD2. This CDR3 is 18 amino acids long. Per germline, CDR1 LNHDA and CDR2 SQIVND (reference sequence). Trimming removed 7 bases from V and 0 bases from J; junction bases left unmatched: 16. For the CDR3, the DNA is TGTGCCAGTAATTCCCCCCAGACTAGCATCGTGAGCACAGATACGCAGTATTTT. Encoded protein: CASNSPQTSIVSTDTQYF.

This clonotype occurred many times. The chain joins TRBV4-3 to TRBJ1-1; 7 positions match TRBD1. Germline V CDR1 and CDR2: LGHNA, YSLEER. The V and J ends lost 0 bases and 6 bases, in that order; junction bases with no gene match: 4. There are 14 residues in the CDR3. The CDR3 protein is CASSQEIGQAEAFF. As DNA, the CDR3 is TGCGCCAGCAGCCAAGAGATAGGACAGGCTGAAGCTTTCTTT.

This clonotype has a count of ten or more. The rearrangement uses TRBV3-1 and TRBJ1-1; D is uncertain. Germline V gene lookup returns CDR1 LGHDT and CDR2 YNNKEL (reference sequence). V shed 1 base and J shed 10 bases, with 16 bases lying between them. The CDR3 is 14 residues long. In DNA form, the CDR3 reads TGTGCCAGCAGCCAAGCCTCAGGAAAAAAGGTAGCTTTCTTT. Its translation: CASSQASGKKVAFF.

In this sample, this clonotype turned up many times. The V gene is TRBV15, the J gene TRBJ2-3; 7 bases fit TRBD2. This CDR3 has 17 residues. Per germline, CDR1 LNHNV and CDR2 YYDKDF (reference sequence). V shed 2 bases and J 0 bases; nucleotides not matched to a gene: 8. Here the CDR3 DNA reads TGTGCCACCAGCAGAAACCCTACTAGCGACAGCACAGATACGCAGTATTTT. Amino acids: CATSRNPTSDSTDTQYF.